Each of the 27 T cell receptor beta chains below was sequenced from the same sample in a study of regulatory T cells in long-lasting Graves disease. Time point given: newly diagnosed GD, antithyroid drugs for less than 3 months. With RNA extracted from PBMCs as input, the TCR library was made. Sequencing libraries for TCR beta were prepared with iRepertoire HTBI primers and Arm-PCR of CDR3 regions. TCRdb reanalysed the multiplex PCR reads using MiXCR and keeps one entry per CDR3 protein. This table holds 200,000 to 250,000 distinct CDR3 sequences, approximately 19% found once. These data were also filed under a second study, of T cells in Graves' hyperthyroidism and ophthalmopathy.

Sequencing was performed on peripheral blood mononuclear cells (PBMCs), taken at new diagnosis, from a patient treated with antithyroid drugs. Every receptor here comes from a woman aged 30 to 39 with Graves disease.

At least ten counts were recorded for this clonotype. This chain links TRBV27 with TRBJ1-1; D possibly corresponds to TRBD1 (6 bases). Trimming took 5 bases from V and 1 from J, leaving 14 bases between them. This CDR3 has 15 amino acids. Germline V lookup: CDR1 MNHEY, CDR2 SMNVEV (reference sequence). DNA of the CDR3: TGTGCCAGCAGTAACCCGGAACAGGGGAACACTGAAGCTTTCTTT. It specifies CASSNPEQGNTEAFF.

This clonotype was counted at least ten times. This sequence joins TRBV30 and TRBJ1-1, with D maybe TRBD1 (6 bases). CDR1 and CDR2 (germline): GTSNPN, SVGIG (reference sequence). This CDR3 is 13 amino acids long. Trimming cost V 5 bases and J 4 bases, with 14 bases left between them. The CDR3 protein is CAWGPGTFTEAFF. Here the CDR3 DNA reads TGTGCCTGGGGTCCCGGGACATTCACTGAAGCTTTCTTT.

In this sample, this clonotype turned up many times. This chain connects TRBV7-6 to TRBJ1-1; D unresolved. Between the trimmed V and J ends, which lost 1 base and 1 base, there was a span of 10 bases. The germline CDR1 and CDR2 sequences are SGHVS and FNYEAQ. The CDR3 sequence is 15 residues long. This CDR3 reads CASSLEAGSNTEAFF. CDR3 bases: TGTGCCAGCAGCTTAGAAGCGGGGTCGAACACTGAAGCTTTCTTT.

This clonotype was detected only a few times. A single base separates this from a much larger clone, so it may be a read error. The rearrangement links TRBV3-1 to TRBJ2-5, with unresolved D. The CDR3 has 13 amino acids. Germline-derived CDR1 and CDR2 are LGHDT and YNNKEL (reference sequence). Trimming cost V 4 bases and J 7 bases, with 13 bases left between them. The CDR3 here is CASSLVEGGTQYF. CDR3 coding DNA: TGTGCCAGCAGCCTGGTGGAAGGCGGGACCCAGTACTTC.

J is TRBJ2-7 and V is TRBV5-5, with TRBD1 matching over 7 bases. Trimming cost V 0 bases and J 2 bases; bases outside gene matches: 5. The CDR3 has 15 amino acids. Germline CDR1 is SGHKS and CDR2 is YYEKEE (reference sequence). The CDR3 loop reads CASSLGRTGAYEQYF. The CDR3 region has the DNA TGTGCCAGCAGCTTGGGTCGGACAGGAGCCTACGAGCAGTACTTC. The full variable domain, rest sourced from reference TRBV5-5 and TRBJ2-7, is DAGVTQSPTHLIKTRGQQVTLRCSPISGHKSVSWYQQVLGQGPQFIFQYYEKEERGRGNFPDRFSARQFPNYSSELNVNALLLGDSALYLCASSLGRTGAYEQYFGPGTRLTVT.

This clonotype was seen repeatedly, ten times or more. This chain joins TRBV27 and TRBJ2-1; 13 nucleotides match TRBD2. This CDR3 comprises 16 residues. Trimming at V came to 2 bases and at J to 9 bases, leaving 7 bases not matched to a gene. CDR1 MNHEY and CDR2 SMNVEV come from the germline V gene (reference sequence). CDR3 sequence: CASSLTTSGGPAEQFF. For the CDR3, the DNA is TGTGCCAGCAGTTTAACGACTAGCGGGGGGCCGGCTGAGCAGTTCTTC.

This clonotype was seen ten or more times. The gene calls are TRBV7-2 and TRBJ2-7; TRBD2 agrees at 9 bases. The CDR3 loop spans 15 amino acids. Germline V gene sequence: CDR1 SGHTA, CDR2 FQGNSA. The V segment lost 6 bases and the J segment 1 base; nucleotides outside the gene matches: 7. The CDR3 nucleotides are TGTGCCAGCAGACGCACTAGCGGGCCATCCTACGAGCAGTACTTC. Its protein is CASRRTSGPSYEQYF.

Only a few counts were recorded for this clonotype. A much bigger clone sits one base away, suggesting this may be a read error. A read error is likely, as this CDR3 ends without the conserved phenylalanine or tryptophan. The chain recombines TRBV28 with TRBJ1-4; maybe TRBD1 (6 bases). The CDR3 is 14 amino acids. V gave up 6 bases and J gave up 8 bases, with 16 bases separating them. Germline CDR1 reads MDHEN; CDR2 reads SYDVKM. This CDR3 reads CASSPSGVYEKLFS. The CDR3 DNA sequence: TGTGCCAGCAGCCCTTCAGGGGTATACGAAAAACTGTTTTCT.

This clonotype was found many times. The CDR3 protein is CASRSLGLDSGNTIYF. CDR3 nucleotide sequence: TGTGCCAGCAGATCTCTGGGACTCGACTCTGGAAACACCATATATTTT. The J gene is TRBJ1-3, the V gene TRBV28; possibly TRBD1 for D (5 bases). V lost 6 bases to trimming and J lost 0 bases, with 15 bases between them. This CDR3 is 16 amino acids long. Germline CDR1 and CDR2: MDHEN and SYDVKM.

This clonotype was seen at least ten times. V is TRBV7-9 and J is TRBJ2-7; 9 bases agree with TRBD1. This CDR3 is 15 amino acids long. V dropped 5 bases and J dropped 6; count of bases not matched to a gene: 11. CDR1 is SEHNR, CDR2 FQNEAQ, per germline (reference sequence). The CDR3 loop is CASSPPDRGVSEQYF. CDR3 nucleotide sequence: TGTGCCAGCAGCCCCCCGGACAGGGGTGTTTCCGAGCAGTACTTC.

The chain uses TRBV12-3 or TRBV12-4 and TRBJ1-5; D call uncertain. There are 15 residues in the CDR3. Trimming pared 3 bases from V and 2 bases from J, leaving 11 bases between. As DNA, the CDR3 is TGTGCCAGCAGTTTGTGGGGAGCGGGCAATCAGCCCCAGCATTTT. This gives the protein CASSLWGAGNQPQHF.

This clonotype has ten or more counts. The chain recombines TRBV20-1 with TRBJ1-5; D might be TRBD1 (6 bases). CDR3 length: 14 residues. Germline CDR1 and CDR2: DFQATT and SNEGSKA (reference sequence). With 2 bases removed from V and 7 bases from J, the gap between germline ends came to 15 bases. The CDR3 loop reads CSARTPDSIQPQHF. DNA of the CDR3: TGCAGTGCTAGAACGCCGGACAGCATACAGCCCCAGCATTTT.

This clonotype was counted many times. This rearrangement joins TRBV6-5 to TRBJ2-5; TRBD1 agrees at 7 bases. V lost 0 bases and J lost 2; bases outside the gene matches: 0. CDR3 length: 14 residues. Germline CDR1 is MNHEY and CDR2 is SVGAGI. Written as DNA, the CDR3 is TGTGCCAGCAGTTACTCGGGACAGCAAGAGACCCAGTACTTC. Protein sequence: CASSYSGQQETQYF.

This clonotype has at least ten counts. The chain couples TRBV20-1 to TRBJ1-2; D is ambiguous. The ends were cut back, 5 bases at V and 7 bases at J, with 11 bases in the middle. Germline V gene data show CDR1 as DFQATT and CDR2 as SNEGSKA (reference sequence). The CDR3 length is 11 residues. CDR3 in amino acids: CSAPPPSGYTF. The CDR3 DNA is TGCAGTGCTCCCCCCCCGTCTGGCTACACCTTC.

V and J are TRBV7-9 and TRBJ1-2, with TRBD1 as a possible D gene (5 bases). Trimming removed 5 bases from V and 0 bases from J, with 16 bases in between. Germline values: CDR1 SEHNR, CDR2 FQNEAQ (reference sequence). The CDR3 spans 16 residues. This CDR3 reads CASSLQDGGANYGYTF. CDR3 coding DNA: TGTGCCAGCAGCCTTCAGGATGGGGGAGCTAACTATGGCTACACCTTC. The full variable domain, with the rest looked up from reference TRBV7-9 and TRBJ1-2, is DTGVSQNPRHKITKRGQNVTFRCDPISEHNRLYWYRQTLGQGPEFLTYFQNEAQLEKSRLLSDRFSAERPKGSFSTLEIQRTEQGDSAMYLCASSLQDGGANYGYTFGSGTRLTVV.

This clonotype was observed at least ten times. This chain links TRBV5-6 with TRBJ2-1, with 8 bases that match TRBD2. The germline V gene has CDR1 SGHDT and CDR2 YYEEEE. Germline trimming cut 3 bases from V and 2 bases from J; bases unmatched to any gene: 7. The CDR3 extends over 16 amino acids. The CDR3 protein is CASSSYSGSTYNEQFF. The CDR3 region has the DNA TGTGCCAGCAGCTCCTACAGCGGGAGTACCTACAATGAGCAGTTCTTC.

The V gene is TRBV29-1, the J gene TRBJ2-1; 9 bases fit TRBD1. CDR1 is SQVTM, CDR2 ANQGSEA, per germline. V lost 7 bases, J lost 4 bases, and 5 bases stayed unmatched. This CDR3 has 13 amino acids. The CDR3 coding sequence is TGCAGCGACCGGGACAGGGTGTACAATGAGCAGTTCTTC. This sequence encodes CSDRDRVYNEQFF.

This clonotype was seen repeatedly, ten times or more. The chain has TRBV6-1 and TRBJ1-5, with D maybe TRBD1 (6 bases). The CDR3 is 17 amino acids. CDR1 and CDR2 from the germline V gene are MNHNS and SASEGT. V was shortened by 2 bases and J by 0 bases, with 14 bases between the two germline ends. The CDR3 coding sequence is TGTGCCAGCAGTGAAAAGTGGACAGCGGATAGCAATCAGCCCCAGCATTTT. Translation: CASSEKWTADSNQPQHF.

V is TRBV29-1 and J is TRBJ2-3, with D perhaps matching TRBD1 (5 bases). With 6 bases removed from V and 4 bases from J, the gap between germline ends came to 5 bases. CDR1 and CDR2 from the germline V gene are SQVTM and ANQGSEA. The length of the CDR3 is 10 residues. In nucleotides, the CDR3 is TGCAGCGTGACAGCAGATACGCAGTATTTT. Encoded protein: CSVTADTQYF.

The table lists this clonotype with many counts. The chain couples TRBV7-3 to TRBJ2-5, with a possible D match to TRBD1 (8 bases). V dropped 2 bases and J dropped 5 bases, with 15 bases sitting between them. This CDR3 region has 15 residues. Germline CDR1 SGHTA, CDR2 FQGTGA. CDR3 protein: CASSLPDREGETQYF. In DNA, the CDR3 is TGTGCCAGCAGCTTACCGGACAGGGAGGGGGAGACCCAGTACTTC.

Ten or more counts support this clonotype. The genes are TRBV5-1 and TRBJ2-1, with TRBD2 as a possible D gene (6 bases). Trimming pared 0 bases from V and 5 bases from J, leaving 9 bases between. Germline loops: CDR1 SGHRS, CDR2 YFSETQ. This CDR3 comprises 14 residues. CDR3 DNA sequence: TGCGCCAGCAGCTTGGGGGACTTCAACAATGAGCAGTTCTTC. As protein: CASSLGDFNNEQFF. The complete variable domain, with remaining parts taken from reference TRBV5-1 and TRBJ2-1, reads KAGVTQTPRYLIKTRGQQVTLSCSPISGHRSVSWYQQTPGQGLQFLFEYFSETQRNKGNFPGRFSGRQFSNSRSEMNVSTLELGDSALYLCASSLGDFNNEQFFGPGTRLTVL.

The chain carries TRBV6-1 and TRBJ1-1, with D uncertain. Deletions cut 2 bases from V and 3 bases from J, with 10 bases between. CDR1 is MNHNS, CDR2 SASEGT, per germline. The CDR3 is made up of 14 amino acids. Here the CDR3 DNA reads TGTGCCAGCAGTGAACATGACGGCGACACTGAAGCTTTCTTT. Its translation is CASSEHDGDTEAFF.

This chain connects TRBV7-9 to TRBJ2-1, with TRBD2 identical over 12 bases. CDR3 length: 18 amino acids. The V gene end was trimmed by 5 bases and the J gene end by 3 bases; junction bases not matched to a gene: 11. The germline V gene has CDR1 SEHNR and CDR2 FQNEAQ (reference sequence). DNA of the CDR3: TGTGCCAGCAGCCCCGGCCTACGACTAGCGGGAGTCTACAATGAGCAGTTCTTC. Translating it yields CASSPGLRLAGVYNEQFF.

On this clonotype itself: At one end the junction does not follow the germline gene, possibly because of a read error. V usage is TRBV5-1 and J usage is TRBJ2-4; D perhaps matches TRBD1 (5 bases). CDR1 is SGHRS and CDR2 is YFSETQ in the germline V gene. The CDR3 length is 14 residues. The chain's CDR3 is CANSLGRSKNIQYF. Here the CDR3 DNA reads TGCGCCAACAGCTTGGGGCGATCCAAAAACATTCAGTACTTC.

In this sample, this clonotype turned up many times. A much larger clone differs from this one at a single base, so this may be a read error. V is TRBV27 and J is TRBJ1-2; D is uncertain. CDR1 is MNHEY, CDR2 SMNVEV, per germline (reference sequence). The length of the CDR3 is 14 residues. V shed 6 bases and J shed 9 bases, with 20 bases lying between them. CDR3 sequence (DNA): TGTGCCAGCAGCCCCACCGGACCGACGTATAGCTACACCTTC. Its translation: CASSPTGPTYSYTF.

This clonotype has a count of ten or more. CDR3 sequence: CASSFRGRGQETQYF. For the CDR3, the DNA is TGTGCCAGCAGTTTTAGGGGGAGGGGGCAAGAGACCCAGTACTTC. The V gene is TRBV12-3 or TRBV12-4, the J gene TRBJ2-5, with D possibly being TRBD2 (7 bases). V gave up 3 bases and J gave up 2 bases, with 13 bases separating them. CDR3 size: 15 residues.

The chain is built from TRBV6-1 and TRBJ1-5; possibly TRBD1 for D (5 bases). CDR1 and CDR2 from the germline V gene are MNHNS and SASEGT. V gave up 10 bases and J gave up 0 bases, with 10 bases separating them. This CDR3 contains 13 residues. The CDR3 is CATIGGSNQPQHF. The CDR3 nucleotides read TGTGCCACAATTGGGGGTAGCAATCAGCCCCAGCATTTT.